This T cell receptor (beta chain) originates from a study of T cell responses to AZD1222 COVID-19 vaccine. Study results and limitations: Only six people who got AZD1222 tested seropositive at baseline. Donors were largely white British and mainly female; clonal diversity was possibly underestimated.

Sequencing was performed with immunoSEQ multiplex PCR; in TCRdb, only in-frame clones are kept and a portion is missing. The sample holds about 180,000 clones; nearly 95% are singletons and the top ten take approximately 1.9%. Regarding this clone: The target antigen is unknown.

Pooled together were second doses at about 4 or about 12 weeks. Between the trimmed V and J ends, which lost 6 bases and 4 bases, there was a span of 24 bases. Germline V lookup: CDR1 LNHDA, CDR2 SQIVND (reference sequence). The CDR3 totals 17 residues. This chain connects TRBV19 to TRBJ1-1; D gene unclear. The material sequenced was peripheral blood, taken 28 days after the second AZD1222 dose. The clonotype was recovered from an adult who received the AZD1222 COVID-19 vaccine. The CDR3 DNA reads as TGTGCCAGTAGGAGGAGAAGGTCGCTAAGTAGTGGCACTGAAGCTTTCTTT. Amino acids: CASRRRRSLSSGTEAFF.